Listed below are T cell receptor beta chains from one sample, sequenced in a study of control samples from healthy donors and cancer patients. Sequenced by immunoSEQ multiplex PCR; TCRdb stores in-frame clones only, minus some. Of about 73,000 clones in the sample, over 75% were seen once. Sequencing was performed on blood. The receptor source for this set is a woman aged 45-65 years in good health. Both conserved end residues are part of each CDR3. The order of the fields is V gene, CDR3 length, D gene, J gene, clone size, CDR3 protein, CDR3 DNA. D genes are given only for firm matches. The size field is filled for only some rows; it gives once, few, many or a size class.

V gene: TRBV19
CDR3 length: 17
D gene: TRBD1
J gene: TRBJ1-5
clone size: once
CDR3 protein: CASRLDRGLAGNQPQHF
CDR3 DNA: TGTGCCAGTAGATTGGACAGGGGACTAGCGGGCAATCAGCCCCAGCATTTT

V gene: TRBV12-3/TRBV12-4
CDR3 length: 13
D gene: TRBD1
J gene: TRBJ1-2
clone size: NA
CDR3 protein: CASSPQGANGYTF
CDR3 DNA: TGTGCCAGCAGTCCTCAGGGGGCCAATGGCTACACCTTC

V gene: TRBV5-6
CDR3 length: 14
D gene: NA
J gene: TRBJ1-5
clone size: once
CDR3 protein: CASSHDSRNQPQHF
CDR3 DNA: TGTGCCAGCAGCCACGACAGTCGCAATCAGCCCCAGCATTTT

V gene: TRBV10-2
CDR3 length: 15
D gene: TRBD1
J gene: TRBJ1-4
clone size: NA
CDR3 protein: CASMAGGPTNEKLFF
CDR3 DNA: TGCGCCAGCATGGCAGGGGGGCCAACTAATGAAAAACTGTTTTTT

V gene: TRBV9
CDR3 length: 14
D gene: NA
J gene: TRBJ1-2
clone size: NA
CDR3 protein: CASSVRQHPYGYTF
CDR3 DNA: TGTGCCAGCAGCGTACGACAGCATCCCTATGGCTACACCTTC

V gene: TRBV29-1
CDR3 length: 14
D gene: NA
J gene: TRBJ1-3
clone size: NA
CDR3 protein: CSVLPGFSGNTIYF
CDR3 DNA: TGCAGCGTTTTACCGGGATTCTCTGGAAACACCATATATTTT

V gene: TRBV2
CDR3 length: 14
D gene: TRBD1
J gene: TRBJ1-1
clone size: NA
CDR3 protein: CASSARDSHTEAFF
CDR3 DNA: TGTGCCAGCAGTGCCCGGGACAGCCACACTGAAGCTTTCTTT

V gene: TRBV5-6
CDR3 length: 16
D gene: NA
J gene: TRBJ1-6
clone size: NA
CDR3 protein: CASSLGGVAYNSPLHF
CDR3 DNA: TGTGCCAGCAGCTTGGGCGGGGTGGCCTATAATTCACCCCTCCACTTT

V gene: TRBV5-4
CDR3 length: 17
D gene: NA
J gene: TRBJ2-2
clone size: once
CDR3 protein: CASSFFPGHLNTGELFF
CDR3 DNA: TGTGCCAGCAGCTTTTTCCCGGGCCACCTGAACACCGGGGAGCTGTTTTTT

V gene: TRBV5-6
CDR3 length: 14
D gene: TRBD1
J gene: TRBJ2-2
clone size: NA
CDR3 protein: CASSLGQITGELFF
CDR3 DNA: TGTGCCAGCAGCCTGGGACAGATCACCGGGGAGCTGTTTTTT

V gene: TRBV27
CDR3 length: 12
D gene: NA
J gene: TRBJ1-6
clone size: NA
CDR3 protein: CASSSYNSPLHF
CDR3 DNA: TGTGCCAGCAGCTCCTATAATTCACCCCTCCACTTT

V gene: TRBV7-8
CDR3 length: 15
D gene: TRBD2
J gene: TRBJ2-1
clone size: NA
CDR3 protein: CASSLVGLGSDEQFF
CDR3 DNA: TGTGCCAGCAGCTTAGTGGGACTAGGGTCCGATGAGCAGTTCTTC

V gene: TRBV14
CDR3 length: 17
D gene: NA
J gene: TRBJ2-1
clone size: few
CDR3 protein: CASSQDRGGRLYNEQFF
CDR3 DNA: TGTGCCAGCAGCCAAGACCGGGGAGGACGGCTTTACAATGAGCAGTTCTTC

V gene: TRBV4-2
CDR3 length: 15
D gene: NA
J gene: TRBJ1-2
clone size: NA
CDR3 protein: CASSQDRATGYGYTF
CDR3 DNA: TGTGCCAGCAGCCAAGATAGAGCCACCGGCTATGGCTACACCTTC

V gene: TRBV18
CDR3 length: 14
D gene: NA
J gene: TRBJ1-2
clone size: NA
CDR3 protein: CASSTGLKNYGYTF
CDR3 DNA: TGTGCCAGCTCGACGGGTCTGAAAAACTATGGCTACACCTTC

V gene: TRBV19
CDR3 length: 13
D gene: NA
J gene: TRBJ2-2
clone size: few
CDR3 protein: CASSIAGFGELFF
CDR3 DNA: TGTGCCAGTAGTATAGCGGGGTTCGGGGAGCTGTTTTTT

V gene: TRBV4-1
CDR3 length: 15
D gene: NA
J gene: TRBJ1-3
clone size: NA
CDR3 protein: CASSENSGSGNTIYF
CDR3 DNA: TGCGCCAGCAGCGAAAACAGTGGGTCTGGAAACACCATATATTTT

V gene: TRBV11-3
CDR3 length: 15
D gene: TRBD2
J gene: TRBJ2-1
clone size: NA
CDR3 protein: CASSKGLSNFNEQFF
CDR3 DNA: TGTGCCAGCAGCAAGGGACTATCTAACTTCAATGAGCAGTTCTTC

V gene: TRBV7-8
CDR3 length: 16
D gene: TRBD1
J gene: TRBJ1-4
clone size: NA
CDR3 protein: CASSLGAGTGNEKLFF
CDR3 DNA: TGTGCCAGCAGCTTAGGGGCCGGGACAGGGAATGAAAAACTGTTTTTT

V gene: TRBV12-3/TRBV12-4
CDR3 length: 12
D gene: NA
J gene: TRBJ2-7
clone size: NA
CDR3 protein: CASSSISYEQYF
CDR3 DNA: TGTGCCAGCAGTTCGATTTCCTACGAGCAGTACTTC

V gene: TRBV21-1
CDR3 length: 17
D gene: NA
J gene: TRBJ1-6
clone size: NA
CDR3 protein: CASSNRAPFSYNSPLHF
CDR3 DNA: TGTGCCAGCAGCAACCGGGCCCCGTTCTCCTATAATTCACCCCTCCACTTT

V gene: TRBV27
CDR3 length: 14
D gene: NA
J gene: TRBJ2-5
clone size: few
CDR3 protein: CASRGAGVGETQYF
CDR3 DNA: TGTGCCAGCAGGGGTGCTGGGGTGGGAGAGACCCAGTACTTC

V gene: TRBV3-1/TRBV3-2
CDR3 length: 13
D gene: NA
J gene: TRBJ1-6
clone size: NA
CDR3 protein: CASSQDGGSPLHF
CDR3 DNA: TGTGCCAGCAGCCAAGACGGGGGGTCACCCCTCCACTTT

V gene: TRBV5-4
CDR3 length: 12
D gene: NA
J gene: TRBJ1-2
clone size: NA
CDR3 protein: CASSLGSGGYTF
CDR3 DNA: TGTGCCAGCAGCTTGGGGTCGGGTGGCTACACCTTC

V gene: TRBV28
CDR3 length: 15
D gene: NA
J gene: TRBJ2-2
clone size: NA
CDR3 protein: CASSADMRNTGELFF
CDR3 DNA: TGTGCCAGCAGTGCCGATATGAGGAACACCGGGGAGCTGTTTTTT

V gene: TRBV5-1
CDR3 length: 14
D gene: NA
J gene: TRBJ2-1
clone size: NA
CDR3 protein: CASSPTQAEGEQFF
CDR3 DNA: TGCGCCAGCAGCCCGACCCAGGCAGAGGGTGAGCAGTTCTTC

V gene: TRBV7-6
CDR3 length: 17
D gene: TRBD2
J gene: TRBJ2-3
clone size: NA
CDR3 protein: CASSLATSGRVADTQYF
CDR3 DNA: TGTGCCAGCAGCTTAGCGACTAGCGGGAGGGTAGCAGATACGCAGTATTTT

V gene: TRBV19
CDR3 length: 14
D gene: NA
J gene: TRBJ2-7
clone size: NA
CDR3 protein: CASSIRGLLGEQYF
CDR3 DNA: TGTGCCAGTAGTATCCGGGGACTCTTGGGCGAGCAGTACTTC

V gene: TRBV30
CDR3 length: 13
D gene: NA
J gene: TRBJ1-2
clone size: NA
CDR3 protein: CAWSVQGTYGYTF
CDR3 DNA: TGTGCCTGGAGTGTACAGGGTACCTATGGCTACACCTTC

V gene: TRBV18
CDR3 length: 15
D gene: NA
J gene: TRBJ2-7
clone size: NA
CDR3 protein: CASSEGLGSSYEQYF
CDR3 DNA: TGTGCCAGCTCAGAGGGACTTGGGTCCTCCTACGAGCAGTACTTC

V gene: TRBV6-5
CDR3 length: 11
D gene: NA
J gene: TRBJ2-2
clone size: once
CDR3 protein: CASKKTGELFF
CDR3 DNA: TGTGCCAGCAAGAAAACCGGGGAGCTGTTTTTT

V gene: TRBV10-1
CDR3 length: 14
D gene: NA
J gene: TRBJ2-3
clone size: NA
CDR3 protein: CASSDFGGTDTQYF
CDR3 DNA: TGCGCCAGCAGTGATTTTGGCGGCACAGATACGCAGTATTTT

V gene: TRBV28
CDR3 length: 14
D gene: TRBD1
J gene: TRBJ1-2
clone size: NA
CDR3 protein: CASRGQGRSYGYTF
CDR3 DNA: TGTGCCAGCAGGGGACAGGGGAGGAGCTATGGCTACACCTTC

V gene: TRBV5-1
CDR3 length: 15
D gene: TRBD1
J gene: TRBJ1-4
clone size: NA
CDR3 protein: CASSLADRAAEKLFF
CDR3 DNA: TGCGCCAGCAGCTTGGCGGACAGGGCGGCGGAAAAACTGTTTTTT

V gene: TRBV27
CDR3 length: 16
D gene: NA
J gene: TRBJ1-1
clone size: NA
CDR3 protein: CASSLSGRLLNTEAFF
CDR3 DNA: TGTGCCAGCAGTTTATCGGGGAGGCTACTGAACACTGAAGCTTTCTTT

V gene: TRBV10-3
CDR3 length: 16
D gene: TRBD2
J gene: TRBJ2-1
clone size: NA
CDR3 protein: CALPGLAGVIYNEQFF
CDR3 DNA: TGTGCCTTACCGGGACTAGCGGGAGTGATTTACAATGAGCAGTTCTTC

V gene: TRBV11-2
CDR3 length: 13
D gene: TRBD1
J gene: TRBJ1-3
clone size: NA
CDR3 protein: CASSLDRGNTIYF
CDR3 DNA: TGTGCCAGCAGCCTGGACAGGGGAAACACCATATATTTT

V gene: TRBV11-3
CDR3 length: 15
D gene: NA
J gene: TRBJ2-1
clone size: NA
CDR3 protein: CASSFGVMGHNEQFF
CDR3 DNA: TGTGCCAGCAGCTTCGGGGTGATGGGGCACAATGAGCAGTTCTTC